This T cell receptor beta chain stems from a study of molecular identifiers for immune sequencing clone quantification (dated 2018 in TCRdb). About the full investigation: For a replicate experiment, the RNA from either 20,000 or 100,000 naive CD8 T cells was divided into five aliquots, and four of those aliquots went on to sequencing. This methods study benchmarked molecular-identifier clustering-based TCR repertoire sequencing (MIDCIRS) and TCR RNA copy counting, using CD8 T cells to do so.

V is clipped by 1 base and J by 8 bases, and the sequence between their germline boundaries is 9 bases long. Counted from cysteine to phenylalanine, this CDR3 has 13 amino acids. Only the CDR3 portion is preserved as DNA: 39 bases, with reading frame beginning at the first base. Via the germline V gene, CDR1 is LGHNA and CDR2 YSLEER. Libraries of naive CD8 T cells were built from around 20,000 to 1,000,000 sorted cells, with 10%, 30% or 50% of the purified RNA used. Naive CD8 T cells were FACS-sorted as CD8+CD4-CCR7+CD45RA+ on a BD FACSAria II into RLT Plus buffer. Detection sensitivity was tested by spiking Jurkat RNA equal to around 11 TCR copies' worth into samples containing roughly 18,000-1,000,000 naive CD8 T cells. CD8 T cells were enriched using RosetteSep CD8+ T Cell Enrichment Cocktail and Ficoll-Paque, and the enriched cells then underwent ACK red cell lysis. As for this clonotype: Its cognate antigen has yet to be identified. Per-base qualities were not stored, and no clone one base away is much larger.

Summary of the overall study and its limitations: When barcode sub-clustering was left out, chimeric consensus sequences inflated TCR diversity, with chimeras reaching as high as 47%. In CMV-specific effector cells, clones with more than 20 RNA copies accounted for over 98% of molecules, whereas in naive cells such clones accounted for under 1%. A single cell's worth of spiked-in Jurkat TCR RNA was reported detectable even among one million naive CD8 T cells. Modeling gave about three recovered TCR RNA copies per cell versus 8 to 10 by digital PCR, implying approximately 30% capture efficiency. The naive libraries included spiked-in Jurkat TCR RNA (roughly 11 copies' worth), and this RNA is not part of the donor repertoire. Highly expanded clone sizes could be underestimated if identical TCR molecules share a barcode.

The library was prepared using PCR. The sequencer was an Illumina HiSeq 4000. Bulk TCR libraries were made following a previously described method, with the TCR primers given in Table S5. Purification of total RNA was performed with the Qiagen AllPrep DNA/RNA kit. Before any analysis, reads coming from multiple sequencing runs of the same library were combined into one pool. In the authors' own workflow: Reads were retained only if their TCR constant sequence matched exactly, and those retained reads were trimmed to 150 nt and grouped according to their 12-nt molecular barcodes. Reads within each barcode group were sub-clustered using a 15% Levenshtein threshold, and quality-weighted consensus sequences were constructed for each RNA molecule. Non-functional sequences were excluded, and lower-count sequences lying one edit away from another sequence were also excluded. Based on fitting two negative binomial distributions, any barcode sub-cluster with under 20% of the maximum read count was discarded. TCRdb ran its own pipeline on the public reads, namely fastp trimming at Q25 and MiXCR clone calling, and kept in-frame beta chains. Rows merge per CDR3 protein into single entries with the most common DNA and genes. TCRdb, not the original authors, processed these V and J calls. The sample data list fewer than 350,000 distinct CDR3 sequences, and 20% to 25% of these were observed just once. Of the sample, over 0.7% falls within the top ten clones.

The chain couples TRBV4-3 to TRBJ2-1, with an unclear D gene assignment. Source material: naive CD8+ T cells from blood, with Jurkat cell RNA spiked in. Reading the label with the study, this specimen's cell subset or site is: FACS-sorted CD8+CD4-CCR7+CD45RA+ naive T cells. The TCR comes from a human donor in good health. Some libraries in this study had Jurkat cell RNA spiked in. The CDR3 region reads CASSQVTGDEQFF. DNA sequence: TGCGCCAGCAGCCAAGTTACGGGCGATGAGCAGTTCTTC.